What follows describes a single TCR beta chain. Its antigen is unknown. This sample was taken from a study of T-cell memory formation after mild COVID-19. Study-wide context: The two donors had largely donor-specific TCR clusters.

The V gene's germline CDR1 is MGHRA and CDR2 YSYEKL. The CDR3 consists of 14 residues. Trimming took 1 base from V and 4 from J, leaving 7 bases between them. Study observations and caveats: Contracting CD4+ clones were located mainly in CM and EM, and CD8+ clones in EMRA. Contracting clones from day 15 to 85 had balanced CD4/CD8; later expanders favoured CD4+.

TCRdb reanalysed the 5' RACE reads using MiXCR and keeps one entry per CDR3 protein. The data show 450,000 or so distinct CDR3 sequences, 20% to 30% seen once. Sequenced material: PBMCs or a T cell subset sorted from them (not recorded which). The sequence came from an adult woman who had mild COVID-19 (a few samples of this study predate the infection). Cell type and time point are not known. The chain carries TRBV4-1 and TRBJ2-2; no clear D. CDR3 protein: CASSQGHFTGELFF. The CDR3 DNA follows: TGCGCCAGCAGCCAAGGCCACTTCACCGGGGAGCTGTTTTTT.